Presented here are 25 T cell receptor beta chains from one specimen sequenced in a study of T-cell memory formation after mild COVID-19. TCRdb analysed the 5' RACE reads with MiXCR anew, one entry per CDR3 protein. This sample has 530,000 or so distinct CDR3 sequences; 17% occur once, and the top ten carry around 7.8%. Sequencing was performed on PBMCs or a T cell subset sorted from them (not recorded which). The source of these receptors is an adult woman who had mild COVID-19 (a few samples of this study predate the infection). Cell type and time point are not known.

J is TRBJ2-1 and V is TRBV7-2; TRBD2 aligns across 11 bases. Trimming at V came to 1 base and at J to 1 base, leaving 6 bases not matched to a gene. CDR3 length: 18 amino acids. Germline V gives CDR1 SGHTA, CDR2 FQGNSA. This chain's CDR3 is CASSLEASGRPSYNEQFF. Written as DNA, the CDR3 is TGTGCCAGCAGCTTAGAAGCTAGCGGGAGGCCTTCCTACAATGAGCAGTTCTTC.

This clonotype was seen only a few times. The chain carries TRBV18 and TRBJ1-1, with a possible D match to TRBD1 (5 bases). The germline gives CDR1 KGHSH, CDR2 LQKENI. This CDR3 comprises 13 residues. V gave up 2 bases and J gave up 10 bases, with 14 bases separating them. CDR3 sequence (DNA): TGTGCCAGCTCACCATCGGACACAAGGGGAGCTTTCTTT. Translating it yields CASSPSDTRGAFF.

The chain uses TRBV7-8 and TRBJ2-1; possibly TRBD2 for D (5 bases). Germline V gives CDR1 SGHVS, CDR2 FQNEAQ. V was clipped by 3 bases and J by 0 bases, with 18 bases between them. The CDR3 spans 18 residues. CDR3 residues: CASSLRWPASSSYNEQFF. The CDR3 DNA reads TGTGCCAGCAGCTTGAGGTGGCCAGCTAGCAGCTCCTACAATGAGCAGTTCTTC.

This clonotype has just one count. The chain recombines TRBV5-4 with TRBJ2-5, with TRBD1 matching over 7 bases. This CDR3 spans 15 amino acids. J gave up 1 base and V 4 bases, and 7 bases lay outside the gene matches. Germline CDR1 and CDR2: SGHNT and YYREEE (reference sequence). The CDR3 reads CASSAQGTAQETQYF. In nucleotides, the CDR3 is TGTGCCAGCAGCGCCCAAGGGACAGCCCAAGAGACCCAGTACTTC.

V is TRBV2 and J is TRBJ2-5; TRBD1 might be the D (5 bases). The CDR3 totals 13 residues. Trimming stripped 4 bases from V and 6 bases from J, with 12 bases between. Germline values: CDR1 SNHLY, CDR2 FYNNEI. CDR3 bases: TGTGCCAGCAGTGTCAAATCAGGGAAGACCCAGTACTTC. As protein: CASSVKSGKTQYF.

The chain joins TRBV19 to TRBJ2-2; D unresolved. CDR1 and CDR2 from the germline V gene are LNHDA and SQIVND (reference sequence). The CDR3 covers 16 residues. Trimming stripped 4 bases from V and 0 bases from J, with 12 bases between. CDR3 sequence: CASSKGLTANTGELFF. CDR3 bases: TGTGCCAGTAGTAAAGGCCTAACCGCGAACACCGGGGAGCTGTTTTTT. The full variable domain, rest sourced from reference TRBV19 and TRBJ2-2, is DGGITQSPKYLFRKEGQNVTLSCEQNLNHDAMYWYRQDPGQGLRLIYYSQIVNDFQKGDIAEGYSVSREKKESFPLTVTSAQKNPTAFYLCASSKGLTANTGELFFGEGSRLTVL.

A few counts support this clonotype. V and J are TRBV7-2 and TRBJ1-2; 7 nucleotides agree with TRBD1. The CDR3 runs to 15 residues. Trimming took 3 bases from V and 0 from J; bases not matched to a gene: 4. The germline gives CDR1 SGHTA, CDR2 FQGNSA. The CDR3 here is CASSFADRSNYGYTF. CDR3 nucleotides: TGTGCCAGCAGCTTTGCGGACAGGTCTAACTATGGCTACACCTTC.

This clonotype was seen a handful of times. The chain is built from TRBV9 and TRBJ2-5; 9 bases match TRBD2. The V and J ends lost 1 base and 5 bases, in that order; junction bases with no gene match: 6. The germline gives CDR1 SGDLS, CDR2 YYNGEE. The CDR3 is 15 amino acids. The CDR3 is CASSVLTSGRETQYF. The CDR3 nucleotides read TGTGCCAGCAGCGTATTGACTAGCGGACGGGAGACCCAGTACTTC.

This clonotype has a handful of counts. This rearrangement joins TRBV6-6 to TRBJ1-5, with 7 bases fitting TRBD1. The CDR3 has 17 amino acids. V shed 6 bases, J shed 1 base, and the junction held 12 bases outside the gene matches. The germline CDR1 and CDR2 sequences are MNHNY and SVGAGI (reference sequence). Written as DNA, the CDR3 is TGTGCCAGCAGCGGAGGGGGCGGCACTCGGAGCAATCAGCCCCAGCATTTT. Protein sequence: CASSGGGGTRSNQPQHF.

Only a few counts were recorded for this clonotype. The V and J genes are TRBV12-3 or TRBV12-4 and TRBJ1-1, with no clear D. The V gene lost 5 bases and the J gene lost 1 base, with 14 bases spanning the gap. The CDR3 is 15 amino acids. CDR3 in amino acids: CASSPHGGGNTEAFF. DNA for the CDR3: TGTGCCAGCAGTCCCCATGGAGGTGGGAACACTGAAGCTTTCTTT.

The chain combines TRBV11-2 with TRBJ2-1; 12 bases line up with TRBD2. Germline CDR1 and CDR2: SGHAT and FQNNGV. The CDR3 is made up of 14 amino acids. After removal of 7 bases from V and 8 bases from J, the junction contained 6 bases not matched to a gene. CDR3 nucleotides: TGTGCCAGCACCCTTACTAGCGGGAGGTATGAGCAGTTCTTC. It specifies CASTLTSGRYEQFF.

This clonotype was recorded a few times. The chain has TRBV11-2 and TRBJ2-5; D is ambiguous. CDR1 is SGHAT and CDR2 is FQNNGV in the germline V gene. Deletions cut 4 bases from V and 6 bases from J, with 15 bases between. CDR3 length: 14 residues. CDR3 protein: CASSSGRSGQTQYF. The DNA of the CDR3 is TGTGCCAGCAGCTCCGGACGGAGTGGACAGACCCAGTACTTC.

This CDR3 reads CASSVGTSGVGETQYF. The CDR3 DNA follows: TGTGCCAGCAGCGTAGGGACTAGCGGGGTGGGGGAGACCCAGTACTTC. V and J are TRBV9 and TRBJ2-5, with 12 bases identical to TRBD2. The CDR3 runs 16 residues. Germline V CDR1 and CDR2: SGDLS, YYNGEE. Losses at the gene ends were 0 bases for V and 5 bases for J; bases not matched to a gene: 5. Supplemented by reference TRBV9 and TRBJ2-5, the full variable domain reads DSGVTQTPKHLITATGQRVTLRCSPRSGDLSVYWYQQSLDQGLQFLIQYYNGEERAKGNILERFSAQQFPDLHSELNLSSLELGDSALYFCASSVGTSGVGETQYFGPGTRLLVL.

This clonotype has only a few counts. The chain employs TRBV20-1 and TRBJ2-7, with 12 positions matching TRBD2. The CDR3 runs 17 residues. V gave up 2 bases and J gave up 7 bases; unmatched junction bases: 15. Germline V gives CDR1 DFQATT, CDR2 SNEGSKA (reference sequence). The CDR3 DNA is TGCAGTGCTAGATCCCCGACTAGCGGGAGAAGGGAGTGGGAGCAGTACTTC. Translating it yields CSARSPTSGRREWEQYF.

There are a few counts of this clonotype. This chain links TRBV3-1 with TRBJ1-2; D remains ambiguous. From germline, CDR1 is LGHDT and CDR2 YNNKEL (reference sequence). The CDR3 extends over 12 amino acids. The V gene lost 3 bases and the J gene lost 6 bases, with 8 bases spanning the gap. CDR3 sequence (DNA): TGTGCCAGCAGCCAGCGACTGAATGGCTACACCTTC. It is translated as CASSQRLNGYTF.

The chain joins TRBV11-2 to TRBJ1-1, with 8 bases lining up with TRBD1. Germline V gives CDR1 SGHAT, CDR2 FQNNGV. The trim removed 6 bases at V and 4 bases at J, leaving 10 bases unmatched. The CDR3 runs 15 residues. CDR3 in amino acids: CASRTDRGVGTEAFF. For the CDR3, the DNA is TGTGCCAGCAGAACCGACAGGGGAGTGGGCACTGAAGCTTTCTTT.

For the CDR3, the DNA is TGTGCCAGCTCACCTACAGAGACCACTGGGGCCAACGTCCTGACTTTC. Its translation: CASSPTETTGANVLTF. This chain uses TRBV18 with TRBJ2-6; D is unclear. The CDR3 is made up of 16 amino acids. Germline V gene data show CDR1 as KGHSH and CDR2 as LQKENI. V lost 3 bases, J lost 2 bases, and 11 bases lay in between.

The chain joins TRBV10-3 to TRBJ1-1; D is ambiguous. Germline assignment: CDR1 ENHRY and CDR2 SYGVKD. Trimming took 2 bases from V and 1 from J, leaving 11 bases between them. CDR3 length: 15 amino acids. Here the CDR3 reads CAISEQDLTNTEAFF. The DNA for the CDR3 is TGTGCCATCAGTGAGCAAGATTTGACGAACACTGAAGCTTTCTTT.

This clonotype was found a few times. The chain has TRBV7-9 and TRBJ1-6, with 7 bases aligning to TRBD1. The CDR3 loop spans 14 amino acids. Unmatched junction bases numbered 8, after V lost 5 bases and J lost 10 bases. Germline CDR1 and CDR2: SEHNR and FQNEAQ (reference sequence). The chain's CDR3 is CASSIDRDRSPLHF. The DNA of the CDR3 is TGTGCCAGCAGCATAGACAGGGATCGATCACCCCTCCACTTT.

This clonotype showed up just a few times. The rearrangement links TRBV2 to TRBJ1-2; unclear D gene. V was trimmed by 6 bases and J by 4 bases, leaving 15 bases between them. This CDR3 has 14 amino acids. Per the germline V gene, CDR1 is SNHLY and CDR2 is FYNNEI. For the CDR3, the DNA is TGTGCCAGCAGCGAACGAAGGGTCCTCTATGGCTACACCTTC. Translation gives CASSERRVLYGYTF.

The chain employs TRBV20-1 and TRBJ1-5; D gene uncertain. Germline values: CDR1 DFQATT, CDR2 SNEGSKA (reference sequence). This CDR3 has 12 residues. Trimming took off 3 bases at V and 10 bases at J, with 13 bases between the two ends. The chain's CDR3 is CSARRGREPQHF. The CDR3 nucleotides read TGCAGTGCTAGGAGAGGGAGGGAACCCCAGCATTTT.

The chain combines TRBV19 with TRBJ2-3; D may be TRBD1 or TRBD2 (5 bases each). The CDR3 contains 16 residues. V was clipped by 1 base and J by 2 bases, with 13 bases between them. CDR1 is LNHDA, CDR2 SQIVND, per germline (reference sequence). The CDR3 nucleotides are TGTGCCAGTAGTATAGCCCCAAGAGGGGACACAGATACGCAGTATTTT. Residues: CASSIAPRGDTDTQYF.

V usage is TRBV9 and J usage is TRBJ2-5, with TRBD1 matching 11 bases. The V gene end was trimmed by 3 bases and the J gene end by 2 bases; junction bases not matched to a gene: 6. CDR1 is SGDLS, CDR2 YYNGEE, per germline. This CDR3 is built from 16 residues. As DNA, the CDR3 is TGTGCCAGCAGCGCTCCGGGACAGGGGGTACAAGAGACCCAGTACTTC. Its translation is CASSAPGQGVQETQYF. Combining the CDR3 with reference TRBV9 and TRBJ2-5 gives the whole variable domain DSGVTQTPKHLITATGQRVTLRCSPRSGDLSVYWYQQSLDQGLQFLIQYYNGEERAKGNILERFSAQQFPDLHSELNLSSLELGDSALYFCASSAPGQGVQETQYFGPGTRLLVL.

In this sample, this clonotype turned up a few times. The V and J genes are TRBV30 and TRBJ2-5, with D perhaps TRBD2 (6 bases). The CDR3 spans 13 residues. Germline-derived CDR1 and CDR2 are GTSNPN and SVGIG (reference sequence). V lost 2 bases, J lost 5 bases, and 12 bases lay in between. CDR3 sequence reads: CAWSRRRGETQYF. CDR3 DNA sequence: TGTGCCTGGAGTAGGCGGCGGGGTGAGACCCAGTACTTC.

The genes are TRBV7-3 and TRBJ1-6; D is undetermined. V lost 8 bases, J lost 9 bases, and 17 bases lay in between. The CDR3 is 14 amino acids. Germline V gene data show CDR1 as SGHTA and CDR2 as FQGTGA. DNA for the CDR3: TGTGCCAGCTCATCCGGATCCAACGCTTCACCCCTCCACTTT. Translated, it gives CASSSGSNASPLHF.